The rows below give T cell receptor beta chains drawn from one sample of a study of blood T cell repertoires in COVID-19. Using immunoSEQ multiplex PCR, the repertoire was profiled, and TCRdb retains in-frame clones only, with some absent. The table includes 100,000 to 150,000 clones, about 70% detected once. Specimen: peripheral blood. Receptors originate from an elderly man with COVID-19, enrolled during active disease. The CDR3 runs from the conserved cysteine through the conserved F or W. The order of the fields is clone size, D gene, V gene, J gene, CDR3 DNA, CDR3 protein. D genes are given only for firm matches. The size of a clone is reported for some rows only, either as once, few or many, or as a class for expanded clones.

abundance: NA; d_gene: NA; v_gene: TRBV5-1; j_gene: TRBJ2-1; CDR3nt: TGCGCCAGGGGGCTTGTCACCTACAATGAGCAGTTCTTC; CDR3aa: CARGLVTYNEQFF
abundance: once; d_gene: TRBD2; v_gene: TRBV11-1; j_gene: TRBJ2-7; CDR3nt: TGTGCCAGCAGCCACAGGTCTAGCGGGAGAGGAGACGAGCAGTACTTC; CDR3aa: CASSHRSSGRGDEQYF
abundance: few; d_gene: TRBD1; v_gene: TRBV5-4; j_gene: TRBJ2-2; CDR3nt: TGTGCCAGCAGCTTTCAGGGGGCAGACGGGGAGCTGTTTTTT; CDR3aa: CASSFQGADGELFF
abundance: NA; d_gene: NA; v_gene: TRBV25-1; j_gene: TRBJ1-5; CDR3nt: TGTGCCAGCAGTGACCGGGTTCAACAGCCCCAGCATTTT; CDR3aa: CASSDRVQQPQHF
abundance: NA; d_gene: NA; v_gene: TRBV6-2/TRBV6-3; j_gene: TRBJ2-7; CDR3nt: TGTGCCAGCAGTTACCCGGGTACCTTCTACGAGCAGTACTTC; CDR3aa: CASSYPGTFYEQYF
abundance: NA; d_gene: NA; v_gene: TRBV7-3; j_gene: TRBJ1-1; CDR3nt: TGTGCCAGCAGCGTACAGATGAACACTGAAGCTTTCTTT; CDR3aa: CASSVQMNTEAFF
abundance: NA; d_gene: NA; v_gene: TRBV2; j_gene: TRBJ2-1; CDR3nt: TGTGCCAGCAGTGGGCTAGCCCCATATGAGCAGTTCTTC; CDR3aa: CASSGLAPYEQFF
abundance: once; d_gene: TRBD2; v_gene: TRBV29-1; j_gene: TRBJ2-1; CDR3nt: TGCAGCGTGGACTTAGCGGGAGGGAACAATGAGCAGTTCTTC; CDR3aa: CSVDLAGGNNEQFF
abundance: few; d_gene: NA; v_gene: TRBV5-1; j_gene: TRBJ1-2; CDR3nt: TGCGCCAGCAGCTTGGACCCCTCAAACAGGGACCTCTATGGCTACACCTTC; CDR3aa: CASSLDPSNRDLYGYTF
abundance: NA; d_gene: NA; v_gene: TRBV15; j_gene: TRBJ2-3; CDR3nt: TGTGCCACCAGCAGGGAAGGACAAGGCCCAGATACGCAGTATTTT; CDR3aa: CATSREGQGPDTQYF
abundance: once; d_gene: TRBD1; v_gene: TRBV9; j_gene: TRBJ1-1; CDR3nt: TGTGCCAGCAGCGACGGACAGGGAGGGGCTTTCTTT; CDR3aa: CASSDGQGGAFF
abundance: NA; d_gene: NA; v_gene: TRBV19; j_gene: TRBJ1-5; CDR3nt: TGTGCCAGTAGTTCACAGGGACGACAGCCCCAGCATTTT; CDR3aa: CASSSQGRQPQHF
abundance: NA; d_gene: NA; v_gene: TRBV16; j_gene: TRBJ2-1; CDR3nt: TGTGCCAGCAGCCGCCTTTCAGGCGCCTACAATGAGCAGTTCTTC; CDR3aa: CASSRLSGAYNEQFF
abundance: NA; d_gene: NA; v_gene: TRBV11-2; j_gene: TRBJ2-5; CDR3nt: TGTGCCAGCAGCTTCGCCCGGGAGACCCAGTACTTC; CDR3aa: CASSFARETQYF
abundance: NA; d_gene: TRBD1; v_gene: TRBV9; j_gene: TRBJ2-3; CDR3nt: TGTGCCAGTAGCCTCGGGACAGGGAGGACAGATACGCAGTATTTT; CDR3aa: CASSLGTGRTDTQYF
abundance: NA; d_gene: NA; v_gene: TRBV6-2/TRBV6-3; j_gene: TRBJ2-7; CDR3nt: TGTGCCAGCAGTTACGCAGGGAATCGATACGAGCAGTACTTC; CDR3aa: CASSYAGNRYEQYF
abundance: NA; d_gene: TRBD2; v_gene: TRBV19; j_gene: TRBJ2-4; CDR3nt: TGTGCCAGTAGTATAACCCTAGCGGGAGTTGAGTTAAACATTCAGTACTTC; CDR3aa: CASSITLAGVELNIQYF
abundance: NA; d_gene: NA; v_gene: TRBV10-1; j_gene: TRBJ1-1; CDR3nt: TGCGCCAGCAGTCAAAATTTGAACACTGAAGCTTTCTTT; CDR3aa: CASSQNLNTEAFF
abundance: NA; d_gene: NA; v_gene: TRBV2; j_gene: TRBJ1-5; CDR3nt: TGTGCCAGCAGTGAACCCCCAAGGCATGGGGGCCAGCCCCAGCATTTT; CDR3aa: CASSEPPRHGGQPQHF
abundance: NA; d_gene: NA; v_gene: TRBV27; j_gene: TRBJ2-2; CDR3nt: TGTGCCAGCAGGCCCGCGTCAGGGATTTACACCGGGGAGCTGTTTTTT; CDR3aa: CASRPASGIYTGELFF
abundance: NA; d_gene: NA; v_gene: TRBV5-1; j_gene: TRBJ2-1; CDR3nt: TGCGCCAGCAGCTTGCTACGGGACTCTATGTCCTACAATGAGCAGTTCTTC; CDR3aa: CASSLLRDSMSYNEQFF
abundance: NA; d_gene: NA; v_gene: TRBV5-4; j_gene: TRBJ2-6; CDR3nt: TGTGCCAGCAGCTTGCTAATAGCTGGGGCCAACGTCCTGACTTTC; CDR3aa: CASSLLIAGANVLTF
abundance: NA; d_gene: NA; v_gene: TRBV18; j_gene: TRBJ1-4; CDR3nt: TGTGCCAGCTCACCCCAAGGGGCAACTAATGAAAAACTGTTTTTT; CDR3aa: CASSPQGATNEKLFF
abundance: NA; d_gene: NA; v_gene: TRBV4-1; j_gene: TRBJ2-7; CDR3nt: TGCGCCAGCAGTCAAGTTCACAACGTACCCTACGAGCAGTACTTC; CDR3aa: CASSQVHNVPYEQYF
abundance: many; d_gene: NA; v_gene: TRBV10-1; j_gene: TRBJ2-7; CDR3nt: TGCGCCAGCAGTGACCACAGGAGCTCCTACGAGCAGTACTTC; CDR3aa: CASSDHRSSYEQYF
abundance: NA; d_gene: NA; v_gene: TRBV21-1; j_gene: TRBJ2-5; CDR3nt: TGTGCCAGCAGCAAAAGCAGTGGAGGGACTAGAAGTGAAGAGACCCAGTACTTC; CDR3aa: CASSKSSGGTRSEETQYF
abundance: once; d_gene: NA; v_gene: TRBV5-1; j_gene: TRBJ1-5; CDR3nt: TGCGCCAGCAGCTTGTTGCCAGGGCTGGGCAATCAGCCCCAGCATTTT; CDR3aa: CASSLLPGLGNQPQHF
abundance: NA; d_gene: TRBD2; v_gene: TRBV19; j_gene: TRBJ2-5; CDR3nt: TGTGCAACTAAAGCTCGGGAGGTAGGGGAGACCCAGTACTTC; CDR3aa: CATKAREVGETQYF